This T cell receptor (beta chain) was observed in a study of blood T cells in healthy people across ages. Whole-study context: Through template switching, about one barcoded beta molecule was captured per two T cells, as measured in model experiments.

This CDR3 is built from 14 residues. The trim removed 4 bases at V and 8 bases at J, leaving 4 bases unmatched. Around 9.5 milliliters of peripheral blood were drawn from each donor. Using a J-beta primer mix together with a sample-barcoded 5' primer, a second PCR was run for about 7 to 12 cycles. TCRdb re-derived calls from the 5' RACE reads in MiXCR, one entry per CDR3 protein. The top ten clones hold more than 20% of a sample with fewer than 2,000,000 distinct CDR3 sequences, 30% to 40% of them seen once. V is TRBV12-3 or TRBV12-4 and J is TRBJ2-1, with 11 bases aligning to TRBD2. This TCR was recovered from a human donor in good health. What was sequenced was blood. The DNA for the CDR3 is TGTGCCAGCAGTTCTAGCGGGGGGTCCGATGAGCAGTTCTTC. This sequence encodes CASSSSGGSDEQFF.